This T cell receptor beta chain is drawn from a study of tumor and adjacent non-tumor tissue in lung cancer. Study context: Patients comprised about a dozen adenocarcinoma, a couple of squamous cell carcinoma and 1 small cell lung cancer. The patients, roughly eleven men and 4 or 5 women, were roughly 30 to 80 with stage I to III disease. Each sample yielded around 4.2 million productive TCRbeta reads on average. Overall study results and limits: Shorter survival was associated with higher TCR diversity in tumors.

The CDR3 spans 15 residues. Germline V CDR1 and CDR2: MGHRA, YSYEKL. Trimming cost V 4 bases and J 5 bases, with 12 bases left between them. This clonotype was found many times. Its antigen is as yet unknown. Three rounds of nested PCR, following a modified ARM-PCR protocol, produced the TCRbeta library. TCRdb reprocessed the multiplex PCR reads with MiXCR, giving one entry per CDR3 protein. The sample has approximately 100,000 distinct CDR3 sequences, around three fifths seen once; the top ten hold approximately 18%. The template was RNA from unsorted bulk tissue. This non-tumor lung sample came from over 3 cm beyond the tumor edge.

The chain recombines TRBV4-1 with TRBJ1-6; D is ambiguous. This sequence was found in a man aged 30 to 39 with non-small cell lung cancer. Sequencing was carried out using distant non-tumor lung tissue. CDR3 coding DNA: TGCGCCAGCAGCCCCCTTCCCCACGATAATTCACCCCTCCACTTT. Amino acids: CASSPLPHDNSPLHF.